Listed here are 20 T cell receptor beta chains from one sample, sequenced in a study of blood T cell repertoires in COVID-19. TCRdb keeps only in-frame clones here, not all; method: immunoSEQ multiplex PCR. The sample records 140,000 to 150,000 clones, 75% to 85% being singletons. The specimen sequenced was peripheral blood. These receptors originate from a man aged 55 to 70 with acute or convalescent COVID-19.

This chain connects TRBV19 to TRBJ2-1; D perhaps matches TRBD2 (6 bases). Trimming stripped 4 bases from V and 6 bases from J, with 19 bases between. The CDR3 loop spans 16 amino acids. Germline CDR1 is LNHDA and CDR2 is SQIVND (reference sequence). CDR3 residues: CASSTLLLGGINEQFF. The CDR3 region has the DNA TGTGCCAGTAGTACTCTACTACTTGGGGGGATCAATGAGCAGTTCTTC.

This chain uses TRBV10-3 with TRBJ2-7, with 9 bases fitting TRBD1. The length of the CDR3 is 15 residues. Germline CDR1 and CDR2: ENHRY and SYGVKD. Trimming at V came to 4 bases and at J to 3 bases, leaving 7 bases not matched to a gene. The chain's CDR3 is CAISAGTGNLYEQYF. DNA of the CDR3: TGTGCCATCAGTGCCGGGACAGGGAATCTCTACGAGCAGTACTTC.

The genes are TRBV28 and TRBJ1-6; 8 bases are a match to TRBD1. This CDR3 region has 17 residues. Looked up from germline, CDR1 is MDHEN and CDR2 is SYDVKM. V lost 6 bases to trimming and J lost 4 bases; unmatched junction nucleotides: 11. The CDR3 here is CASSRGGQGTYNSPLHF. The CDR3 coding sequence is TGTGCCAGCAGCCGAGGAGGACAGGGAACATATAATTCACCCCTCCACTTT. The variable domain in full, with the rest retrieved from reference TRBV28 and TRBJ1-6, is DVKVTQSSRYLVKRTGEKVFLECVQDMDHENMFWYRQDPGLGLRLIYFSYDVKMKEKGDIPEGYSVSREKKERFSLILESASTNQTSMYLCASSRGGQGTYNSPLHFGNGTRLTVT.

The CDR3 region has the DNA TGTGCCAGCAGCCGCCGATCGGGACTACGGTTTGAAGCTTTCTTT. Its translation is CASSRRSGLRFEAFF. The chain has TRBV14 and TRBJ1-1, with D possibly matching TRBD1 (5 bases). Trimming took off 4 bases at V and 7 bases at J, with 19 bases between the two ends. CDR1 and CDR2 from the germline V gene are SGHDN and FVKESK. The CDR3 length is 15 residues.

This clone has more than one count but fewer than ten. For the CDR3, the DNA is TGTGCCATCAGTCCTGGACAGGGTCTAGCCTACGAGCAGTACTTC. It encodes CAISPGQGLAYEQYF. The chain uses TRBV10-3 and TRBJ2-7, with TRBD1 matching over 8 bases. CDR1 is ENHRY and CDR2 is SYGVKD in the germline V gene. V was pared by 5 bases and J by 2 bases, with 8 bases of the junction left unmatched. This CDR3 is built from 15 residues.

The chain carries TRBV20-1 and TRBJ2-3; TRBD2 agrees at 9 bases. The CDR3 has 16 residues. Looked up from germline, CDR1 is DFQATT and CDR2 is SNEGSKA (reference sequence). The trim removed 3 bases at V and 1 base at J, leaving 8 bases unmatched. The CDR3 nucleotides read TGCAGTGCTAGTTCATTGCGGGAGGGCCGCACAGATACGCAGTATTTT. It translates to CSASSLREGRTDTQYF.

This clone was recorded a few times. The chain is built from TRBV19 and TRBJ2-3; maybe TRBD1 (5 bases). CDR3 size: 13 residues. Trimming left V 8 bases short and J 2 bases short, with 11 bases between. Germline V gives CDR1 LNHDA, CDR2 SQIVND (reference sequence). CDR3 sequence: CASGAGSTDTQYF. The CDR3 DNA sequence: TGTGCCAGTGGGGCAGGGTCCACAGATACGCAGTATTTT. The complete variable domain, with remaining parts taken from reference TRBV19 and TRBJ2-3, reads DGGITQSPKYLFRKEGQNVTLSCEQNLNHDAMYWYRQDPGQGLRLIYYSQIVNDFQKGDIAEGYSVSREKKESFPLTVTSAQKNPTAFYLCASGAGSTDTQYFGPGTRLTVL.

A single count supports this clone. The CDR3 loop reads CASSETSRNSYEQYF. As DNA, the CDR3 is TGCGCCAGCAGTGAGACTAGCCGAAATTCCTACGAGCAGTACTTC. The gene calls are TRBV10-2 and TRBJ2-7, with TRBD2 as a possible D gene (6 bases). Per the germline V gene, CDR1 is WSHSY and CDR2 is SAAADI. The CDR3 length is 15 residues. V gave up 2 bases and J gave up 1 base, with 12 bases separating them.

This clone was seen a single time. The rearrangement uses TRBV12-3 or TRBV12-4 and TRBJ1-4; no firm D call. The CDR3 spans 13 residues. V lost 3 bases, J lost 8 bases, and 10 bases lay in between. The CDR3 DNA is TGTGCCAGCAGTTTTCGACAACTCGAAAAACTGTTTTTT. Translating it yields CASSFRQLEKLFF.

The J gene is TRBJ1-5, the V gene TRBV19; 9 bases match TRBD1. The trim removed 3 bases at V and 0 bases at J, leaving 6 bases unmatched. Germline values: CDR1 LNHDA, CDR2 SQIVND (reference sequence). This CDR3 has 17 amino acids. The CDR3 region is CASSIDGTGYSNQPQHF. The CDR3 DNA sequence: TGTGCCAGTAGTATCGACGGGACAGGGTATAGCAATCAGCCCCAGCATTTT.

V and J are TRBV28 and TRBJ2-7, with D possibly being TRBD1 (6 bases). Germline-derived CDR1 and CDR2 are MDHEN and SYDVKM. Trimming stripped 3 bases from V and 4 bases from J, with 16 bases between. The CDR3 loop spans 15 amino acids. CDR3 nucleotides: TGTGCCAGCAGTTTGGCACAGGGAAAAATTTACGAGCAGTACTTC. It codes for CASSLAQGKIYEQYF.

V usage is TRBV7-9 and J usage is TRBJ2-7; 7 nucleotides align to TRBD1. The CDR3 has 15 residues. Trimming removed 3 bases from V and 4 bases from J; junction bases left unmatched: 9. CDR1 and CDR2 (germline): SEHNR, FQNEAQ (reference sequence). DNA of the CDR3: TGTGCCAGCAGCTTTTTCGGAACAGGGGCATACGAGCAGTACTTC. Protein sequence: CASSFFGTGAYEQYF. Full variable domain (missing parts from reference TRBV7-9 and TRBJ2-7): DTGVSQNPRHKITKRGQNVTFRCDPISEHNRLYWYRQTLGQGPEFLTYFQNEAQLEKSRLLSDRFSAERPKGSFSTLEIQRTEQGDSAMYLCASSFFGTGAYEQYFGPGTRLTVT.

V gene TRBV27 combines with J gene TRBJ2-1; 7 nucleotides agree with TRBD1. The V and J ends lost 4 bases and 2 bases, in that order; junction bases with no gene match: 5. The CDR3 extends over 15 amino acids. Per germline, CDR1 MNHEY and CDR2 SMNVEV (reference sequence). As DNA, the CDR3 is TGTGCCAGCAGTTCCAGGCAGGGGGCCTACAATGAGCAGTTCTTC. Translation: CASSSRQGAYNEQFF.

The V call is TRBV27, the J call TRBJ2-7, with a weak D call TRBD1 (6 bases). V was clipped by 3 bases and J by 3 bases, with 12 bases between them. Germline V CDR1 and CDR2: MNHEY, SMNVEV (reference sequence). The CDR3 is 14 residues long. This chain's CDR3 is CASSFNGQSYEQYF. In DNA, the CDR3 is TGTGCCAGCAGTTTTAATGGACAGAGCTACGAGCAGTACTTC.

The genes are TRBV6-5 and TRBJ2-7; 11 bases map to TRBD2. CDR1 and CDR2 from the germline V gene are MNHEY and SVGAGI. With 2 bases clipped from V and 4 bases from J, the junction kept 1 base outside the gene matches. This CDR3 comprises 14 residues. In nucleotides, the CDR3 is TGTGCCAGCAGTTACCTAGCGGGGGGATACGAGCAGTACTTC. It translates to CASSYLAGGYEQYF.

The rearrangement uses TRBV19 and TRBJ1-2; a weak D match, TRBD1 (5 bases). Germline V CDR1 and CDR2: LNHDA, SQIVND (reference sequence). The CDR3 loop spans 14 amino acids. Trimming took off 3 bases at V and 4 bases at J, with 12 bases between the two ends. The CDR3 region is CASSMGSGGYGYTF. The CDR3 DNA reads as TGTGCCAGTAGTATGGGGTCCGGGGGCTATGGCTACACCTTC.

The genes are TRBV6-2 or TRBV6-3 and TRBJ2-7; 7 nucleotides agree with TRBD2. The germline CDR1 and CDR2 sequences are MNHEY and SVGEGT. The V gene end was trimmed by 5 bases and the J gene end by 6 bases; junction bases not matched to a gene: 7. This CDR3 is built from 13 residues. Written as DNA, the CDR3 is TGTGCCAGCAGTCCCAGGGAGGGTGTCGAGCAGTACTTC. It encodes CASSPREGVEQYF.

The chain combines TRBV5-4 with TRBJ2-5; a possible D gene is TRBD1 (7 bases). Germline values: CDR1 SGHNT, CDR2 YYREEE (reference sequence). V dropped 0 bases and J dropped 5 bases, with 14 bases sitting between them. The CDR3 is 15 residues long. CDR3: CASSLAFAGQETQYF. The CDR3 DNA sequence: TGTGCCAGCAGCTTGGCCTTTGCGGGACAGGAGACCCAGTACTTC. The whole variable domain, remainder taken from reference TRBV5-4 and TRBJ2-5, is ETGVTQSPTHLIKTRGQQVTLRCSSQSGHNTVSWYQQALGQGPQFIFQYYREEENGRGNFPPRFSGLQFPNYSSELNVNALELDDSALYLCASSLAFAGQETQYFGPGTRLLVL.

This clone was seen more than once but under ten times. The J gene is TRBJ1-1, the V gene TRBV7-6, with D perhaps TRBD1 (6 bases). V was pared by 5 bases and J by 2 bases, with 15 bases between. The CDR3 extends over 15 amino acids. Per germline, CDR1 SGHVS and CDR2 FNYEAQ. The CDR3 sequence is CASSPAARGNTEAFF. CDR3 nucleotides: TGTGCCAGCAGCCCAGCCGCCAGGGGAAACACTGAAGCTTTCTTT.

The genes are TRBV5-1 and TRBJ2-2; 10 bases align to TRBD2. This CDR3 region has 16 residues. V shed 0 bases and J 5 bases; nucleotides not matched to a gene: 4. Germline V lookup: CDR1 SGHRS, CDR2 YFSETQ. The CDR3 nucleotides are TGCGCCAGCAGCTTGGTAGCGGGAGGAAGGACCGGGGAGCTGTTTTTT. Translated: CASSLVAGGRTGELFF.